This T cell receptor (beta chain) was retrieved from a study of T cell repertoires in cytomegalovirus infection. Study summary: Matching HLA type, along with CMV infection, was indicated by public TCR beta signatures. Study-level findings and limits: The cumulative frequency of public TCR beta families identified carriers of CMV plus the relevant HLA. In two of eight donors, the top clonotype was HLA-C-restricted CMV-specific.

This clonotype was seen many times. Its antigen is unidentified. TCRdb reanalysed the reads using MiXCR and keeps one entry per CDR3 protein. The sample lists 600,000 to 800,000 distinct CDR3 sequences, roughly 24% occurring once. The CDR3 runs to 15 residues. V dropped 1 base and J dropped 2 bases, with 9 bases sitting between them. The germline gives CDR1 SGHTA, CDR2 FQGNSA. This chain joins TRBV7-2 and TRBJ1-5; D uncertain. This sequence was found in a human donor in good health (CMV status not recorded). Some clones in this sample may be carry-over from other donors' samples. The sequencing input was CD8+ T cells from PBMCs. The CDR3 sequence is CASSLGGRRNQPQHF. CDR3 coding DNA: TGTGCCAGCAGCTTAGGAGGGAGACGCAATCAGCCCCAGCATTTT.